These 20 T cell receptor beta chains were all obtained from the same sample, sequenced in a study of blood T cell repertoires in COVID-19. Only in-frame clones appear in the TCRdb table, and some are missing; sequencing was by immunoSEQ multiplex PCR. Among about 440,000 clones listed, roughly 85% were seen once. Sequencing used PBMCs or T cells enriched from blood (not recorded which). The source of these receptors is a woman aged 18-35 years with acute COVID-19.

This clone has just one count. The V gene is TRBV29-1, the J gene TRBJ1-2; D gene unclear. V dropped 6 bases and J dropped 4 bases, with 12 bases sitting between them. CDR1 and CDR2 (germline): SQVTM, ANQGSEA. The CDR3 is 12 residues long. DNA for the CDR3: TGCAGCGTGGATAGCCTTATCTATGGCTACACCTTC. Translation gives CSVDSLIYGYTF. Full variable domain (rest looked up from reference TRBV29-1 and TRBJ1-2): SAVISQKPSRDICQRGTSLTIQCQVDSQVTMMFWYRQQPGQSLTLIATANQGSEATYESGFVIDKFPISRPNLTFSTLTVSNMSPEDSSIYLCSVDSLIYGYTFGSGTRLTVV.

The J gene is TRBJ1-2, the V gene TRBV24-1; D ambiguous. CDR3 length: 15 residues. The ends were cut back, 4 bases at V and 2 bases at J, with 13 bases in the middle. In germline, CDR1 is KGHDR, CDR2 SFDVKD. CDR3 amino acids: CATSERRGLNYGYTF. The CDR3 DNA reads as TGTGCCACCAGTGAGCGGCGTGGGTTGAACTATGGCTACACCTTC.

This clone was observed a handful of times. The V and J genes are TRBV3-1 (or the pseudogene TRBV3-2) and TRBJ1-5, with TRBD1 identical over 7 bases. Germline CDR1 and CDR2: LGHDT and YNNKEL (reference sequence). The J segment lost 6 bases and the V segment lost 4 bases, leaving 12 bases of the junction unmatched. The CDR3 is 16 amino acids. The CDR3 DNA follows: TGTGCCAGCAGCCCGTCCACAGGGGACGGGGCTCAGCCCCAGCATTTT. Its translation: CASSPSTGDGAQPQHF.

The gene calls are TRBV7-9 and TRBJ2-5; TRBD1 matches 8 bases. The length of the CDR3 is 15 residues. The V segment lost 4 bases and the J segment 4 bases; nucleotides outside the gene matches: 8. CDR1 and CDR2 (germline): SEHNR, FQNEAQ (reference sequence). CDR3 DNA: TGTGCCAGCAGCTCGGACAACGACAGGGGAGAGACCCAGTACTTC. Translation gives CASSSDNDRGETQYF.

CDR3 in DNA: TGTGCCAGCAGACTTACAGACCTGAACACTGAAGCTTTCTTT. Protein product: CASRLTDLNTEAFF. The chain carries TRBV7-9 and TRBJ1-1; no clear D. Trimming took 6 bases from V and 0 from J, leaving 11 bases between them. The CDR3 has 14 amino acids. Germline-derived CDR1 and CDR2 are SEHNR and FQNEAQ (reference sequence).

This chain joins TRBV10-3 and TRBJ2-3, with no clear D. Trimming removed 7 bases from V and 6 bases from J, with 11 bases in between. CDR1 and CDR2 (germline): ENHRY, SYGVKD. This CDR3 is built from 12 residues. The CDR3, as DNA: TGTGCCATCAACGCCGGAGCTGATACGCAGTATTTT. Encoded protein: CAINAGADTQYF.

V usage is TRBV9 and J usage is TRBJ1-6; D unresolved. CDR1 and CDR2 from the germline V gene are SGDLS and YYNGEE. V was shortened by 0 bases and J by 6 bases, with 10 bases between the two germline ends. The CDR3 totals 15 residues. CDR3 nucleotide sequence: TGTGCCAGCAGCGTAGTTGCAGAGGGTAATTCACCCCTCCACTTT. Protein: CASSVVAEGNSPLHF.

This chain links TRBV1 with TRBJ2-1; the tabulated D call, TRBD2, remains unverified against the DNA. TRBV1 is deemed a pseudogene. The CDR3 length is 16 residues. CDR3 sequence (DNA): TGCACCAGCAGCCAAGGAGCCCGGTTTCTATACAATGAGCAGTTCTTC. Amino acids: CTSSQGARFLYNEQFF.

The rearrangement links TRBV24-1 to TRBJ2-1, with TRBD2 identical over 12 bases. V gave up 5 bases and J gave up 4 bases; unmatched junction bases: 8. The germline gives CDR1 KGHDR, CDR2 SFDVKD. The CDR3 consists of 17 residues. CDR3: CATSVGGLAGFYNEQFF. CDR3 sequence (DNA): TGTGCCACCAGTGTTGGAGGACTAGCGGGATTTTACAATGAGCAGTTCTTC.

The chain recombines TRBV6-2 or TRBV6-3 with TRBJ1-3; D ambiguous. Trimming left V 5 bases short and J 0 bases short, with 17 bases between. Germline CDR1 and CDR2: MNHEY and SVGEGT. The length of the CDR3 is 17 residues. The CDR3 protein is CASSRDPIDASGNTIYF. For the CDR3, the DNA is TGTGCCAGCAGTCGCGATCCTATTGATGCCTCTGGAAACACCATATATTTT.

The chain couples TRBV4-3 to TRBJ1-3; perhaps TRBD1 as D (5 bases). The CDR3 runs to 18 residues. Trimming left V 0 bases short and J 1 base short, with 16 bases between. Germline-derived CDR1 and CDR2 are LGHNA and YSLEER. CDR3 amino acids: CASSQDQQGLWSGNTIYF. CDR3 in DNA: TGCGCCAGCAGCCAAGATCAGCAGGGACTATGGTCTGGAAACACCATATATTTT.

This sequence joins TRBV12-5 and TRBJ2-7, with D maybe TRBD1 (5 bases). V lost 7 bases and J 0 bases, leaving 10 bases between the germline ends. This CDR3 has 13 residues. Germline CDR1 reads LGHNT; CDR2 reads FRNRAP. The CDR3 DNA is TGTGCTAGTGCCCTACAGGCCTCCTACGAGCAGTACTTC. As protein: CASALQASYEQYF.

The V and J genes are TRBV6-1 and TRBJ2-7; D is perhaps TRBD2 (5 bases). V was shortened by 3 bases and J by 2 bases, with 11 bases between the two germline ends. The CDR3 length is 14 residues. Germline V gene data show CDR1 as MNHNS and CDR2 as SASEGT. CDR3 in amino acids: CASSEGRETYEQYF. The CDR3 DNA reads TGTGCCAGCAGTGAGGGGAGAGAGACCTACGAGCAGTACTTC.

The chain links TRBV27 to TRBJ1-5; D is ambiguous. CDR1 MNHEY and CDR2 SMNVEV come from the germline V gene (reference sequence). The CDR3 runs to 15 residues. The V gene lost 5 bases and the J gene lost 1 base, with 12 bases spanning the gap. Here the CDR3 DNA reads TGTGCCAGCAGTGAGGGCCCCTTAAGCAATCAGCCCCAGCATTTT. This encodes CASSEGPLSNQPQHF.

The chain uses TRBV7-8 and TRBJ1-3; D is possibly TRBD1 (5 bases). Germline-derived CDR1 and CDR2 are SGHVS and FQNEAQ. The V end lost 5 bases, the J end lost 4 bases, and 12 bases lay between the germline ends. This CDR3 has 14 amino acids. CDR3 sequence (DNA): TGTGCCAGCAGCCCCCAGAACAGGGGAAACACCATATATTTT. Translated, it gives CASSPQNRGNTIYF.

V gene TRBV3-1 (or the pseudogene TRBV3-2) combines with J gene TRBJ2-1, with TRBD2 matching over 13 bases. The CDR3 has 15 amino acids. Germline-derived CDR1 and CDR2 are LGHDT and YNNKEL (reference sequence). V trimming: 6 bases; J trimming: 8 bases; junction bases outside the gene matches: 7. CDR3 nucleotides: TGTGCCAGCAGTATCGGACTAGCGGGAGTGGATGAGCAGTTCTTC. It is translated as CASSIGLAGVDEQFF.

The chain couples TRBV3-1 (or the pseudogene TRBV3-2) to TRBJ1-5; the match to TRBD1 covers 9 bases. The CDR3 totals 15 residues. Germline V gives CDR1 LGHDT, CDR2 YNNKEL (reference sequence). J was trimmed by 7 bases and V by 0 bases; bases with no gene match: 4. The CDR3 DNA sequence: TGTGCCAGCAGCCAAGAGTCGGGACAGGGACAGCCCCAGCATTTT. It encodes CASSQESGQGQPQHF.

The chain recombines TRBV27 with TRBJ2-1; TRBD2 agrees at 12 bases. Trimming at V came to 6 bases and at J to 4 bases, leaving 4 bases not matched to a gene. CDR1 MNHEY and CDR2 SMNVEV come from the germline V gene (reference sequence). The CDR3 is made up of 15 amino acids. CDR3 sequence (DNA): TGTGCCAGCAGCTCGACTAGCGGGAGTTACAATGAGCAGTTCTTC. Translating it yields CASSSTSGSYNEQFF.

The rearrangement joins TRBV24-1 to TRBJ1-5; D gene unclear. The CDR3 contains 14 residues. Trimming cost V 6 bases and J 7 bases, with 15 bases left between them. Germline V gives CDR1 KGHDR, CDR2 SFDVKD. The CDR3 nucleotides read TGTGCCACCAGTCATGACGGGGAAGGACAGCCCCAGCATTTT. This translates into CATSHDGEGQPQHF.

This clone was seen only a few times. V and J are TRBV28 and TRBJ2-5; 7 nucleotides match TRBD1. Germline V gene lookup returns CDR1 MDHEN and CDR2 SYDVKM. The CDR3 is 16 residues long. V dropped 3 bases and J dropped 4; count of bases not matched to a gene: 11. The CDR3 nucleotides are TGTGCCAGCAGTTTTCCGCCGACAGGGAAGCCAGAGACCCAGTACTTC. Amino acids: CASSFPPTGKPETQYF.